The next 31 T cell receptor beta chains were all read from a single sample in a study of T cell repertoires in cytomegalovirus infection. MiXCR, applied by TCRdb to the reads, yields one record per CDR3 protein. The sample records roughly 280,000 distinct CDR3 sequences, 20% to 25% being singletons. No antigen has been assigned to these receptors. This specimen was cultured PBMCs, taken from culture after CMV antigen stimulation. These receptors all stem from a human donor in good health (CMV status not recorded). Some clones in this sample may be carry-over from other donors' samples.

The table lists this clonotype with many counts. CDR3 protein: CASSLQGYHEQYF. In DNA, the CDR3 is TGTGCCAGCAGTCTACAGGGCTACCACGAGCAGTACTTC. The chain joins TRBV12-3 or TRBV12-4 to TRBJ2-7, with a possible D match to TRBD1 (6 bases). The CDR3 runs 13 residues. V was trimmed by 5 bases and J by 5 bases, leaving 13 bases between them.

The sample holds a few counts of this clonotype. The chain has TRBV4-3 and TRBJ2-1, with no clear D. The CDR3 loop spans 14 amino acids. Germline V gene sequence: CDR1 LGHNA, CDR2 YSLEER. V lost 4 bases, J lost 1 base, and 8 bases lay in between. Here the CDR3 DNA reads TGCGCCAGCAGCCCCGTCGGATCCTACAATGAGCAGTTCTTC. Translated: CASSPVGSYNEQFF.

This clonotype was counted a few times. This chain uses TRBV20-1 with TRBJ2-6, with unresolved D. V was cut by 1 base and J by 0 bases, with 1 base left in between. In germline, CDR1 is DFQATT, CDR2 SNEGSKA (reference sequence). CDR3 size: 13 residues. For the CDR3, the DNA is TGCAGTGCTAGAGCCTCTGGGGCCAACGTCCTGACTTTC. Its translation: CSARASGANVLTF.

Here the CDR3 DNA reads TGCAGCGTTAGTAAGGCGGGAGGAGGACCCTACAATGAGCAGTTCTTC. Amino acid sequence: CSVSKAGGGPYNEQFF. The V call is TRBV29-1, the J call TRBJ2-1, with 8 bases aligning to TRBD2. CDR3 length equals 16 residues. The V gene's germline CDR1 is SQVTM and CDR2 ANQGSEA. V was pared by 5 bases and J by 2 bases, with 11 bases of the junction left unmatched.

The chain recombines TRBV29-1 with TRBJ1-3; D uncertain. Trimming shortened V by 3 bases and J by 1 base, and 4 bases separated the two germline ends. This CDR3 has 12 amino acids. From germline, CDR1 is SQVTM and CDR2 ANQGSEA. CDR3 DNA sequence: TGCAGCGTTGACGATTCTGGAAACACCATATATTTT. Its translation: CSVDDSGNTIYF.

The gene calls are TRBV2 and TRBJ2-2, with 7 nucleotides matching TRBD1. Looked up from germline, CDR1 is SNHLY and CDR2 is FYNNEI. The CDR3 spans 13 residues. Trimming cost V 8 bases and J 5 bases; bases outside gene matches: 5. The CDR3 here is CASSGQPTGELFF. CDR3 nucleotide sequence: TGTGCCAGCTCGGGACAGCCTACCGGGGAGCTGTTTTTT.

There are many counts of this clonotype. This chain uses TRBV7-2 with TRBJ2-3; D is unclear. V lost 1 base and J lost 1, with 6 bases in between. The CDR3 consists of 14 residues. Germline-derived CDR1 and CDR2 are SGHTA and FQGNSA. This CDR3 is CASSLVAGTDTQYF. The CDR3 DNA reads as TGTGCCAGCAGCTTAGTGGCGGGCACAGATACGCAGTATTTT.

The chain links TRBV2 to TRBJ2-7; 7 nucleotides line up with TRBD2. The V and J ends lost 6 bases and 4 bases, in that order; junction bases with no gene match: 6. The CDR3 is 13 residues long. Germline V lookup: CDR1 SNHLY, CDR2 FYNNEI. The CDR3 loop reads CASSGLVRYEQYF. The DNA of the CDR3 is TGTGCCAGCAGCGGACTAGTCCGGTACGAGCAGTACTTC.

This chain connects TRBV2 to TRBJ2-7; 8 bases are shared with TRBD1. The CDR3 spans 11 residues. Germline lookup yields CDR1 SNHLY and CDR2 FYNNEI. The ends lost 7 bases at V and 6 bases at J; junction bases unmatched: 2. The CDR3 DNA is TGTGCCAGCAACAGGGGGATCGAGCAGTACGTC. It is translated as CASNRGIEQYV.

In its sample, this clonotype was seen a few times. V usage is TRBV5-1 and J usage is TRBJ2-1; D is unclear. V was trimmed by 1 base and J by 7 bases, leaving 12 bases between them. The CDR3 is made up of 14 amino acids. Germline V CDR1 and CDR2: SGHRS, YFSETQ. The CDR3, as DNA: TGCGCCAGCAGCTTGTTCCACGGTGGGAATGAGCAGTTCTTC. It codes for CASSLFHGGNEQFF.

This clonotype was counted a few times. The chain has TRBV5-1 and TRBJ1-2; tentatively, D is TRBD1 (6 bases). Germline loops: CDR1 SGHRS, CDR2 YFSETQ. This CDR3 spans 14 amino acids. Trimming removed 3 bases from V and 7 bases from J, with 16 bases in between. Here the CDR3 reads CASSWTTGESGYTF. CDR3 coding DNA: TGCGCCAGCAGCTGGACGACAGGTGAATCTGGCTACACCTTC.

This clonotype has at least ten counts. The CDR3 nucleotides read TGTGCCAGCAGGCCCCGGGGTGCGAACACCGGGGAGCTGTTTTTT. This encodes CASRPRGANTGELFF. V usage is TRBV27 and J usage is TRBJ2-2, with D possibly TRBD2 on 5 matching bases. Germline V gives CDR1 MNHEY, CDR2 SMNVEV (reference sequence). The CDR3 runs to 15 residues. Trimming cost V 6 bases and J 0 bases, with 11 bases left between them.

CDR3 sequence: CASSLSTSGRAPDTQYF. DNA of the CDR3: TGTGCCAGCAGTTTATCCACTAGCGGGAGGGCCCCAGATACGCAGTATTTT. This chain connects TRBV27 to TRBJ2-3; 13 bases align to TRBD2. The CDR3 is 17 residues long. V trimming: 0 bases; J trimming: 4 bases; junction bases outside the gene matches: 4. The germline V gene encodes CDR1 MNHEY and CDR2 SMNVEV (reference sequence).

This sequence joins TRBV6-5 and TRBJ2-3; the D is unclear. Germline V CDR1 and CDR2: MNHEY, SVGAGI. V lost 6 bases and J 4 bases, leaving 11 bases between the germline ends. The CDR3 sequence is 13 residues long. Written as DNA, the CDR3 is TGTGCCAGCAGCCTGACTTCCGCAGATACGCAGTATTTT. It specifies CASSLTSADTQYF.

This clonotype showed up many times. The chain employs TRBV12-3 or TRBV12-4 and TRBJ2-3, with a weak D call TRBD1 (6 bases). Trimming took off 6 bases at V and 6 bases at J, with 10 bases between the two ends. The CDR3 is 12 residues long. The chain's CDR3 is CASSSRGDTQYF. In DNA form, the CDR3 reads TGTGCCAGCAGCTCTAGGGGGGATACGCAGTATTTT.

This clonotype was seen only a few times. The chain couples TRBV11-2 to TRBJ2-1, with D perhaps matching TRBD1 or TRBD2 (5 bases each). Between the trimmed V and J ends, which lost 4 bases and 7 bases, there was a span of 8 bases. Germline-derived CDR1 and CDR2 are SGHAT and FQNNGV. The CDR3 length is 12 residues. CDR3 sequence reads: CASSSGTNEQFF. CDR3 bases: TGTGCCAGCAGCTCCGGGACGAATGAGCAGTTCTTC.

The V and J genes are TRBV24-1 and TRBJ1-1; TRBD1 might be the D (5 bases). V was shortened by 9 bases and J by 0 bases, with 10 bases between the two germline ends. The CDR3 has 13 residues. Germline V gives CDR1 KGHDR, CDR2 SFDVKD. CDR3 amino acids: CATRGALNTEAFF. DNA for the CDR3: TGTGCCACCCGTGGGGCATTGAACACTGAAGCTTTCTTT.

In DNA form, the CDR3 reads TGTGCCAGCAGCGTAGGGACTAGCGGGTTGGAGACCCAGTACTTC. Translation gives CASSVGTSGLETQYF. The chain employs TRBV9 and TRBJ2-5; TRBD2 matches 11 bases. The CDR3 is 15 residues long. The J segment lost 5 bases and the V segment lost 0 bases, leaving 3 bases of the junction unmatched. Germline V CDR1 and CDR2: SGDLS, YYNGEE.

This clonotype was seen many times. The chain has TRBV7-2 and TRBJ2-2; D possibly corresponds to TRBD2 (5 bases). Looked up from germline, CDR1 is SGHTA and CDR2 is FQGNSA. Trimming took off 3 bases at V and 5 bases at J, with 10 bases between the two ends. This CDR3 region has 14 residues. As DNA, the CDR3 is TGTGCCAGCAGCTTGCTAGCCGTAACCGGGGAGCTGTTTTTT. Its protein is CASSLLAVTGELFF.

This clonotype occurred many times. The V call is TRBV7-9, the J call TRBJ2-2; TRBD1 matches at 7 bases. V was pared by 1 base and J by 10 bases, with 9 bases of the junction left unmatched. Germline values: CDR1 SEHNR, CDR2 FQNEAQ (reference sequence). CDR3 size: 15 residues. CDR3 protein: CASSLGDSNLEELFF. Here the CDR3 DNA reads TGTGCCAGCAGCTTAGGGGACAGCAACCTGGAGGAGCTGTTTTTT.

Only a few counts were recorded for this clonotype. The rearrangement links TRBV20-1 to TRBJ2-2; TRBD2 agrees at 10 bases. The V segment lost 6 bases and the J segment 1 base; nucleotides outside the gene matches: 5. There are 15 residues in the CDR3. Germline CDR1 DFQATT, CDR2 SNEGSKA (reference sequence). The CDR3 coding sequence is TGCAGTGCCAAACTAGCGGGAATGAACACCGGGGAGCTGTTTTTT. Residues: CSAKLAGMNTGELFF.

The chain carries TRBV7-2 and TRBJ1-5; tentatively, D is TRBD1 (5 bases). The V gene lost 5 bases and the J gene lost 6 bases, with 14 bases spanning the gap. The length of the CDR3 is 14 residues. Germline CDR1 and CDR2: SGHTA and FQGNSA. The CDR3 protein is CASSPTGPSQPQHF. The CDR3 DNA reads as TGTGCCAGCAGCCCCACGGGGCCCTCTCAGCCCCAGCATTTT.

CDR3 sequence reads: CASRTGSDYEQYF. The CDR3 DNA reads as TGTGCCAGCAGGACAGGGTCGGACTACGAGCAGTACTTC. This chain connects TRBV28 to TRBJ2-7; 7 bases are a match to TRBD1. The germline V gene encodes CDR1 MDHEN and CDR2 SYDVKM. The CDR3 length is 13 residues. The ends lost 6 bases at V and 3 bases at J; junction bases unmatched: 5. The variable domain in full, with the rest retrieved from reference TRBV28 and TRBJ2-7, is DVKVTQSSRYLVKRTGEKVFLECVQDMDHENMFWYRQDPGLGLRLIYFSYDVKMKEKGDIPEGYSVSREKKERFSLILESASTNQTSMYLCASRTGSDYEQYFGPGTRLTVT.

This chain links TRBV7-8 with TRBJ1-3; TRBD1 aligns across 9 bases. The CDR3 consists of 17 residues. Germline assignment: CDR1 SGHVS and CDR2 FQNEAQ. With 7 bases clipped from V and 0 bases from J, the junction kept 10 bases outside the gene matches. CDR3 in DNA: TGTGCCAGCACCCCTGGGACAGGGTTCGGCTCTGGAAACACCATATATTTT. Amino acids: CASTPGTGFGSGNTIYF.

The chain carries TRBV20-1 and TRBJ2-6; no clear D. Germline loops: CDR1 DFQATT, CDR2 SNEGSKA (reference sequence). CDR3 size: 13 residues. Trimming took 3 bases from V and 4 from J, leaving 7 bases between them. The DNA for the CDR3 is TGCAGTGCTAGGAACTCGGGGGCCAACGTCCTGACTTTC. Encoded protein: CSARNSGANVLTF.

V gene TRBV6-2 or TRBV6-3 combines with J gene TRBJ2-1; TRBD1 agrees at 9 bases. In germline, CDR1 is MNHEY, CDR2 SVGEGT. This CDR3 has 15 residues. With V trimmed by 0 bases and J by 9 bases, 6 bases remained unmatched. CDR3 in amino acids: CASSYSGQGFREQFF. The CDR3 DNA follows: TGTGCCAGCAGTTACTCGGGACAGGGATTCCGTGAGCAGTTCTTC.

A few counts support this clonotype. This sequence joins TRBV6-1 and TRBJ2-7, with D possibly being TRBD2 (5 bases). Germline CDR1 and CDR2: MNHNS and SASEGT. The CDR3 is 13 amino acids. The V end lost 8 bases, the J end lost 0 bases, and 11 bases lay between the germline ends. This chain's CDR3 is CASRTEVSYEQYV. The CDR3 DNA reads TGTGCCAGCCGGACGGAGGTCTCCTACGAGCAGTACGTC.

This clonotype was detected a few times. The genes are TRBV28 and TRBJ2-7; D is unresolved. Germline-derived CDR1 and CDR2 are MDHEN and SYDVKM. The CDR3 is 16 residues long. Trimming removed 6 bases at V and 2 bases at J, with 20 bases between. The CDR3 is CASSVGPAASAYEQYF. In DNA form, the CDR3 reads TGTGCCAGCAGCGTCGGCCCGGCCGCGTCCGCCTACGAGCAGTACTTC.

This clonotype was seen only a few times. This sequence joins TRBV12-3 or TRBV12-4 and TRBJ2-3; D call uncertain. V lost 4 bases and J 9 bases, leaving 23 bases between the germline ends. This CDR3 contains 16 residues. The CDR3 coding sequence is TGTGCCAGCAGTTCAACCCAGACGGACGGCGTGTGGACGCAGTATTTT. It yields the protein CASSSTQTDGVWTQYF.

The chain has TRBV7-9 and TRBJ1-1; weak D call: TRBD1 (6 bases). CDR3 size: 13 residues. The V end lost 11 bases, the J end lost 1 base, and 14 bases lay between the germline ends. Looked up from germline, CDR1 is SEHNR and CDR2 is FQNEAQ (reference sequence). The CDR3 DNA follows: TGTGCCGCTAAGCCCAGGGGGAACACTGAAGCTTTCTTT. Translating gives CAAKPRGNTEAFF.

The gene calls are TRBV6-2 or TRBV6-3 and TRBJ1-1; D possibly corresponds to TRBD1 (5 bases). The CDR3 has 16 amino acids. The germline CDR1 and CDR2 sequences are MNHEY and SVGEGT. The V and J ends lost 2 bases and 1 base respectively, with 14 bases between them. Here the CDR3 DNA reads TGTGCCAGCAGTTACGGCCGGGGGAAGTGGAACACTGAAGCTTTCTTT. Its protein product is CASSYGRGKWNTEAFF.